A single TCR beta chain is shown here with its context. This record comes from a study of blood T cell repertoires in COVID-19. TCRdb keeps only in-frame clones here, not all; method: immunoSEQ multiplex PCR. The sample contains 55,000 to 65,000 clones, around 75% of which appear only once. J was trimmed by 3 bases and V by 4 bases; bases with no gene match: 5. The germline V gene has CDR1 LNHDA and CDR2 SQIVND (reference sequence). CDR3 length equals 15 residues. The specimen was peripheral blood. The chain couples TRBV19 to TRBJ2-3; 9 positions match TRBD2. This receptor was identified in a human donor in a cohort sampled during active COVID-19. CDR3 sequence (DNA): TGTGCCAGTAGTAGGATAGCGGGAGCTACAGATACGCAGTATTTT. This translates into CASSRIAGATDTQYF.